Each of the 18 T cell receptor beta chains below was sequenced from the same sample in a study of blood T cell repertoires in COVID-19. Assay: immunoSEQ multiplex PCR; the TCRdb copy retains only in-frame clones and omits some. The sample shows about 140,000 clones, 84% of them seen only once. The sequenced sample consisted of peripheral blood. The receptors stem from a human donor in a cohort sampled during active COVID-19.

The rearrangement uses TRBV3-1 (or the pseudogene TRBV3-2) and TRBJ1-2; TRBD1 aligns across 7 bases. The CDR3 runs 14 residues. V lost 2 bases to trimming and J lost 8 bases; unmatched junction nucleotides: 8. Germline V gene sequence: CDR1 LGHDT, CDR2 YNNKEL (reference sequence). Written as DNA, the CDR3 is TGTGCCAGCAGCCAATTACAGGGGTTGGGGGGCTACACCTTC. Its translation: CASSQLQGLGGYTF.

The rearrangement joins TRBV19 to TRBJ1-5; TRBD1 is a possible D gene (5 bases). The V end was cut by 5 bases, the J end by 0 bases, with 11 bases between. The CDR3 totals 15 residues. CDR1 LNHDA and CDR2 SQIVND come from the germline V gene (reference sequence). In DNA, the CDR3 is TGTGCCAGTAGTTCACCGACAGTTAGCAATCAGCCCCAGCATTTT. This encodes CASSSPTVSNQPQHF.

The chain employs TRBV19 and TRBJ2-3; 12 bases are shared with TRBD2. Germline V gene sequence: CDR1 LNHDA, CDR2 SQIVND (reference sequence). The CDR3 runs 16 residues. The V segment lost 4 bases and the J segment 2 bases; nucleotides outside the gene matches: 4. The CDR3 nucleotides read TGTGCCAGTAGTAGGCGGACTAGCGGGGACACAGATACGCAGTATTTT. Translation: CASSRRTSGDTDTQYF. Supplemented by reference TRBV19 and TRBJ2-3, the full variable domain reads DGGITQSPKYLFRKEGQNVTLSCEQNLNHDAMYWYRQDPGQGLRLIYYSQIVNDFQKGDIAEGYSVSREKKESFPLTVTSAQKNPTAFYLCASSRRTSGDTDTQYFGPGTRLTVL.

The chain uses TRBV6-5 and TRBJ2-2, with D perhaps TRBD2 (6 bases). Trimming took off 6 bases at V and 6 bases at J, with 11 bases between the two ends. CDR3 length: 13 residues. Germline V gene lookup returns CDR1 MNHEY and CDR2 SVGAGI. CDR3 sequence: CASRMGGAGELFF. The CDR3 DNA reads TGTGCCAGCAGGATGGGGGGTGCCGGGGAGCTGTTTTTT.

This rearrangement joins TRBV28 to TRBJ1-4; 9 nucleotides line up with TRBD1. Unmatched junction bases numbered 3, after V lost 5 bases and J lost 2 bases. The germline V gene encodes CDR1 MDHEN and CDR2 SYDVKM. The CDR3 has 15 amino acids. The CDR3 nucleotides are TGTGCCAGCAGTCAAGGGACAGGGACTAATGAAAAACTGTTTTTT. This translates into CASSQGTGTNEKLFF.

The chain has TRBV6-2 or TRBV6-3 and TRBJ2-3, with 8 positions matching TRBD2. The CDR3 sequence is 17 residues long. With 0 bases clipped from V and 0 bases from J, the junction kept 5 bases outside the gene matches. The germline CDR1 and CDR2 sequences are MNHEY and SVGEGT. This chain's CDR3 is CASSYSRLATSTDTQYF. The CDR3 nucleotides read TGTGCCAGCAGTTACTCGAGACTAGCGACTAGCACAGATACGCAGTATTTT.

The gene calls are TRBV7-3 and TRBJ2-2, with 8 bases matching TRBD1. V trimming: 2 bases; J trimming: 9 bases; junction bases outside the gene matches: 11. This CDR3 comprises 16 residues. Germline lookup yields CDR1 SGHTA and CDR2 FQGTGA. The DNA for the CDR3 is TGTGCCAGCAGCTTACGACAGGGGAGGACTACCAGGGAGCTGTTTTTT. It yields the protein CASSLRQGRTTRELFF. Filled out from reference TRBV7-3 and TRBJ2-2, the complete variable domain reads GAGVSQTPSNKVTEKGKYVELRCDPISGHTALYWYRQSLGQGPEFLIYFQGTGAADDSGLPNDRFFAVRPEGSVSTLKIQRTERGDSAVYLCASSLRQGRTTRELFFGEGSRLTVL.

The chain links TRBV6-5 to TRBJ1-6, with 7 nucleotides matching TRBD1. Germline assignment: CDR1 MNHEY and CDR2 SVGAGI. The V gene end was trimmed by 6 bases and the J gene end by 9 bases; junction bases not matched to a gene: 8. The CDR3 covers 14 residues. CDR3 amino acids: CASRRTGGFSPLHF. As DNA, the CDR3 is TGTGCCAGCAGGCGGACAGGCGGATTTTCACCCCTCCACTTT.

This sequence joins TRBV10-2 and TRBJ2-1, with 8 positions matching TRBD2. The germline gives CDR1 WSHSY, CDR2 SAAADI. The CDR3 has 14 amino acids. V was pared by 5 bases and J by 7 bases, with 7 bases of the junction left unmatched. The CDR3 bases are TGCGCCAGCAGTCCCAGCGGGGGACGTAATGAGCAGTTCTTC. It is translated as CASSPSGGRNEQFF.

The V call is TRBV25-1, the J call TRBJ1-4; 12 positions agree with TRBD1. V lost 10 bases to trimming and J lost 9 bases; unmatched junction nucleotides: 6. In germline, CDR1 is MGHDK, CDR2 SYGVNS. This CDR3 has 13 residues. CDR3 in amino acids: CATSGQGAQKLFF. CDR3 bases: TGTGCCACTTCGGGACAGGGGGCGCAAAAACTGTTTTTT.

V is TRBV19 and J is TRBJ1-5; D remains ambiguous. Trimming shortened V by 4 bases and J by 3 bases, and 7 bases separated the two germline ends. The CDR3 is made up of 13 amino acids. Per the germline V gene, CDR1 is LNHDA and CDR2 is SQIVND (reference sequence). CDR3 sequence: CASSRQDNQPQHF. In DNA, the CDR3 is TGTGCCAGTAGTAGGCAGGACAATCAGCCCCAGCATTTT.

The chain combines TRBV7-3 with TRBJ2-1; 9 bases map to TRBD2. Germline V gene data show CDR1 as SGHTA and CDR2 as FQGTGA. Trimming removed 2 bases from V and 4 bases from J; junction bases left unmatched: 3. CDR3 length: 15 amino acids. The DNA of the CDR3 is TGTGCCAGCAGCTTAGCGGGGGGGACGTACAATGAGCAGTTCTTC. It is translated as CASSLAGGTYNEQFF. The entire variable domain, with the rest obtained from reference TRBV7-3 and TRBJ2-1, is as follows: GAGVSQTPSNKVTEKGKYVELRCDPISGHTALYWYRQSLGQGPEFLIYFQGTGAADDSGLPNDRFFAVRPEGSVSTLKIQRTERGDSAVYLCASSLAGGTYNEQFFGPGTRLTVL.

This clone was seen only a few times. The chain couples TRBV5-6 to TRBJ1-2; no firm D call. CDR3 length: 12 amino acids. The germline V and J ends were trimmed by 9 bases and 1 base, with 10 bases remaining between them. CDR1 is SGHDT and CDR2 is YYEEEE in the germline V gene. DNA of the CDR3: TGTGCCACCGGGTTACTTAACTATGGCTACACCTTC. Amino acids: CATGLLNYGYTF.

Details on this clone: Other nucleotide sequences in the sample specify the same CDR3. This sequence joins TRBV7-9 and TRBJ1-3, with a tentative D call TRBD1 (6 bases). Between the trimmed V and J ends, which lost 2 bases and 1 base, there was a span of 9 bases. The CDR3 has 15 residues. Germline values: CDR1 SEHNR, CDR2 FQNEAQ (reference sequence). Written as DNA, the CDR3 is TGTGCCAGCAGCTTATCCACAGGGTCTGGAAACACCATATATTTT. It specifies CASSLSTGSGNTIYF.

This chain uses TRBV6-4 with TRBJ1-1; TRBD1 aligns across 10 bases. Germline lookup yields CDR1 MRHNA and CDR2 SNTAGT. The CDR3 length is 20 residues. V trimming: 1 base; J trimming: 3 bases; junction bases outside the gene matches: 17. The CDR3 loop reads CASSDFPLGTGARRYTEAFF. The CDR3 coding sequence is TGTGCCAGCAGTGACTTCCCTCTTGGGACAGGGGCTCGTAGATACACTGAAGCTTTCTTT.

The chain links TRBV9 to TRBJ1-6, with TRBD1 identical over 10 bases. The CDR3 runs to 15 residues. From germline, CDR1 is SGDLS and CDR2 YYNGEE. Trimming took 0 bases from V and 9 from J; bases not matched to a gene: 3. For the CDR3, the DNA is TGTGCCAGCAGCGTAGTAGGGACAGGGGCTTCACCCCTCCACTTT. Encoded protein: CASSVVGTGASPLHF.

CDR3 coding DNA: TGTGCCAGCACCCTGGACAGGGATAATTCACCCCTCCACTTT. This codes for CASTLDRDNSPLHF. The chain recombines TRBV2 with TRBJ1-6; the match to TRBD1 covers 8 bases. This CDR3 is built from 14 residues. Unmatched junction bases numbered 4, after V lost 7 bases and J lost 5 bases. CDR1 and CDR2 (germline): SNHLY, FYNNEI.

V usage is TRBV27 and J usage is TRBJ2-7; 7 bases are shared with TRBD1. Germline CDR1 and CDR2: MNHEY and SMNVEV (reference sequence). The CDR3 is made up of 12 amino acids. J lost 7 bases, V lost 11 bases, and 11 bases had no gene match. In DNA form, the CDR3 reads TGTGCCTCCGGGACAGCTTCGGGGGAGCAGTACTTC. This encodes CASGTASGEQYF.